These 25 T cell receptor beta chains share one sample of origin, sequenced in a study. Sequenced by immunoSEQ multiplex PCR; TCRdb stores in-frame clones only, minus some. The sample carries some 68,000 clones, about 93% recorded once. The sample taken for sequencing was PBMCs. The receptors originated from a middle-aged man with rheumatoid arthritis.

The V call is TRBV4-2, the J call TRBJ2-6, with a possible D match to TRBD1 (5 bases). The CDR3 consists of 18 residues. The germline gives CDR1 LGHNA, CDR2 YNFKEQ. Trimming stripped 1 base from V and 2 bases from J, with 15 bases between. CDR3: CASSQATATSTGANVLTF. Written as DNA, the CDR3 is TGTGCCAGCAGCCAAGCGACAGCGACTTCCACTGGGGCCAACGTCCTGACTTTC.

The J gene is TRBJ2-1, the V gene TRBV9, with 8 nucleotides matching TRBD2. The CDR3 has 17 residues. Germline trimming cut 0 bases from V and 0 bases from J; bases unmatched to any gene: 5. Germline assignment: CDR1 SGDLS and CDR2 YYNGEE. CDR3 in amino acids: CASSVVAAGGSYNEQFF. The CDR3 nucleotides read TGTGCCAGCAGCGTAGTGGCCGCGGGGGGCTCCTACAATGAGCAGTTCTTC.

The J gene is TRBJ1-1, the V gene TRBV12-3 or TRBV12-4, with TRBD1 matching 10 bases. The CDR3 has 13 residues. V gave up 2 bases and J gave up 12 bases; unmatched junction bases: 6. The CDR3 DNA is TGTGCCAGCAGTTTAAGGGGACAGGGGCAAACTTTCTTT. Amino acid sequence: CASSLRGQGQTFF.

CDR3 nucleotide sequence: TGTGCCAGCAGTTGGGGACTCTCCTACGAGCAGTACTTC. Protein product: CASSWGLSYEQYF. The chain uses TRBV27 and TRBJ2-7; tentatively, D is TRBD2 (6 bases). V lost 4 bases and J lost 0, with 7 bases in between. The CDR3 length is 13 residues. The germline V gene has CDR1 MNHEY and CDR2 SMNVEV (reference sequence).

This clone appeared a single time. V gene TRBV30 combines with J gene TRBJ2-7; TRBD1 is a possible D gene (5 bases). V lost 6 bases and J 2 bases, leaving 14 bases between the germline ends. The V gene's germline CDR1 is GTSNPN and CDR2 SVGIG (reference sequence). The CDR3 totals 13 residues. Written as DNA, the CDR3 is TGTGCCTGCATAACAGGTTATCCCTACGAGCAGTACTTC. Translation: CACITGYPYEQYF.

This chain links TRBV5-4 with TRBJ2-7, with 7 bases lining up with TRBD2. CDR1 and CDR2 (germline): SGHNT, YYREEE (reference sequence). J gave up 3 bases and V 7 bases, and 7 bases lay outside the gene matches. CDR3 size: 13 residues. The CDR3 DNA reads as TGTGCCAGCTTCCCCCGCGGGAGCTACGAGCAGTACTTC. Translating it yields CASFPRGSYEQYF. Full variable domain (missing parts from reference TRBV5-4 and TRBJ2-7): ETGVTQSPTHLIKTRGQQVTLRCSSQSGHNTVSWYQQALGQGPQFIFQYYREEENGRGNFPPRFSGLQFPNYSSELNVNALELDDSALYLCASFPRGSYEQYFGPGTRLTVT.

V and J are TRBV5-6 and TRBJ1-2; TRBD1 matches at 8 bases. CDR3 size: 14 residues. Per germline, CDR1 SGHDT and CDR2 YYEEEE. With 0 bases clipped from V and 5 bases from J, the junction kept 3 bases outside the gene matches. DNA of the CDR3: TGTGCCAGCAGCTTGGCCGACAGGGGATATGGCTACACCTTC. This gives the protein CASSLADRGYGYTF.

V usage is TRBV9 and J usage is TRBJ1-6; D unresolved. V shed 3 bases and J shed 9 bases, with 16 bases lying between them. CDR1 and CDR2 from the germline V gene are SGDLS and YYNGEE. The CDR3 runs to 15 residues. CDR3 amino acids: CASSARDETSSPLHF. In DNA form, the CDR3 reads TGTGCCAGCAGCGCTAGAGATGAAACGAGTTCACCCCTCCACTTT.

As DNA, the CDR3 is TGCGCCAGCAGCCAAGAGGCCTTGGGGGGGGAGCTGTTTTTT. As protein: CASSQEALGGELFF. The genes are TRBV4-3 and TRBJ2-2; D is uncertain. Germline V gives CDR1 LGHNA, CDR2 YSLEER. This CDR3 spans 14 amino acids. V was pared by 0 bases and J by 8 bases, with 10 bases between.

The V gene is TRBV10-3, the J gene TRBJ2-1, with 7 positions matching TRBD2. The J segment lost 9 bases and the V segment lost 4 bases, leaving 6 bases of the junction unmatched. Germline V lookup: CDR1 ENHRY, CDR2 SYGVKD. This CDR3 has 13 amino acids. The CDR3 is CAISVAGVSEQFF. For the CDR3, the DNA is TGTGCCATCAGTGTTGCGGGAGTTAGTGAGCAGTTCTTC.

This clone was found once. The chain carries TRBV24-1 and TRBJ2-1, with D maybe TRBD1 (5 bases). The length of the CDR3 is 15 residues. V was cut by 2 bases and J by 2 bases, with 9 bases left in between. CDR1 is KGHDR, CDR2 SFDVKD, per germline. CDR3 DNA sequence: TGTGCCACCAGTGATTCCAGGGCCACCTACAATGAGCAGTTCTTC. This encodes CATSDSRATYNEQFF.

The chain carries TRBV4-1 and TRBJ2-4; either TRBD1 or TRBD2 may fit D (5 bases each). The V end was cut by 4 bases, the J end by 0 bases, with 7 bases between. In germline, CDR1 is MGHRA, CDR2 YSYEKL. The CDR3 contains 14 residues. The CDR3 DNA follows: TGCGCCAGCAGCCTCGGGACAGCCAAAAACATTCAGTACTTC. Its protein product is CASSLGTAKNIQYF.

With respect to this clone: This could be a read error, since a much larger clone is one nucleotide away. J is TRBJ2-1 and V is TRBV7-9; TRBD2 matches 10 bases. CDR1 SEHNR and CDR2 FQNEAQ come from the germline V gene (reference sequence). J gave up 2 bases and V 1 base, and 11 bases lay outside the gene matches. This CDR3 region has 19 residues. Here the CDR3 DNA reads TGTGCCAGCAGCTTAGAGAGCGGGAGGGCCGGGGGGGCCTACAATGAGCAGTTCTTC. Translation: CASSLESGRAGGAYNEQFF.

V gene TRBV9 combines with J gene TRBJ2-2; D may be TRBD1 or TRBD2 (6 bases each). The CDR3 totals 15 residues. The germline V gene encodes CDR1 SGDLS and CDR2 YYNGEE. Trimming cost V 0 bases and J 6 bases, with 12 bases left between them. CDR3 amino acids: CASSVGGASAGELFF. The CDR3 DNA sequence: TGTGCCAGCAGCGTAGGGGGGGCCTCGGCCGGGGAGCTGTTTTTT. Full variable domain (remainder filled in from reference TRBV9 and TRBJ2-2): DSGVTQTPKHLITATGQRVTLRCSPRSGDLSVYWYQQSLDQGLQFLIQYYNGEERAKGNILERFSAQQFPDLHSELNLSSLELGDSALYFCASSVGGASAGELFFGEGSRLTVL.

The chain joins TRBV7-2 to TRBJ2-3; weak D call: TRBD1 (5 bases). The V gene lost 7 bases and the J gene lost 0 bases, with 17 bases spanning the gap. CDR3 length: 16 amino acids. CDR1 and CDR2 (germline): SGHTA, FQGNSA. CDR3 bases: TGTGCCAGCACCTCCGCGAGGACATTTAGCACAGATACGCAGTATTTT. Translating gives CASTSARTFSTDTQYF. Full variable domain (outside the CDR3, taken from reference TRBV7-2 and TRBJ2-3): GAGVSQSPSNKVTEKGKDVELRCDPISGHTALYWYRQSLGQGLEFLIYFQGNSAPDKSGLPSDRFSAERTGGSVSTLTIQRTQQEDSAVYLCASTSARTFSTDTQYFGPGTRLTVL.

This clone appeared once. This rearrangement joins TRBV11-3 to TRBJ2-1, with unresolved D. This CDR3 is built from 14 residues. V was trimmed by 6 bases and J by 10 bases, leaving 19 bases between them. Germline V gives CDR1 SGHNT, CDR2 YENEEA. DNA of the CDR3: TGTGCCAGCAGTCGTAGCCGGACCAACGGGGAGCAGTTCTTC. Its translation: CASSRSRTNGEQFF.

V is TRBV5-1 and J is TRBJ2-1; D not resolved. Germline CDR1 reads SGHRS; CDR2 reads YFSETQ. The germline V and J ends were trimmed by 4 bases and 0 bases, with 11 bases remaining between them. The CDR3 runs 15 residues. The CDR3 region has the DNA TGCGCCAGCAGCCCGCAGACCAGCTCCTACAATGAGCAGTTCTTC. Amino acids: CASSPQTSSYNEQFF.

The rearrangement joins TRBV4-2 to TRBJ1-1; the D is unclear. Trimming pared 4 bases from V and 4 bases from J, leaving 7 bases between. Germline lookup yields CDR1 LGHNA and CDR2 YNFKEQ. The CDR3 is 12 residues long. DNA for the CDR3: TGTGCCAGCAGCCCTCTGGGCACTGAAGCTTTCTTT. This sequence encodes CASSPLGTEAFF.

In this sample, this clone turned up a few times. The gene calls are TRBV19 and TRBJ1-5; 12 bases match TRBD1. Trimming at V came to 7 bases and at J to 5 bases, leaving 18 bases not matched to a gene. CDR3 size: 19 residues. Germline CDR1 LNHDA, CDR2 SQIVND (reference sequence). CDR3 DNA: TGTGCCAGTATCCTCTGCCGGGACAGGGGGCCAAAGGTTGATCAGCCCCAGCATTTT. Translating gives CASILCRDRGPKVDQPQHF.

The rearrangement joins TRBV9 to TRBJ2-7; D is possibly TRBD1 (5 bases). This CDR3 comprises 13 residues. The V end lost 3 bases, the J end lost 3 bases, and 10 bases lay between the germline ends. CDR1 and CDR2 from the germline V gene are SGDLS and YYNGEE. CDR3 nucleotides: TGTGCCAGCAGCGCGACAGAAAACTACGAGCAGTACTTC. Amino acids: CASSATENYEQYF.

The rearrangement links TRBV3-1 (or the pseudogene TRBV3-2) to TRBJ2-7, with a possible D match to TRBD2 (7 bases). This CDR3 region has 13 residues. Trimming removed 4 bases from V and 3 bases from J, with 10 bases in between. CDR1 and CDR2 from the germline V gene are LGHDT and YNNKEL (reference sequence). The CDR3 sequence is CASSPRGGYEQYF. The CDR3 nucleotides are TGTGCCAGCAGCCCAAGGGGGGGCTACGAGCAGTACTTC.

This rearrangement joins TRBV5-1 to TRBJ1-1; tentative D call: TRBD1 (6 bases). V dropped 4 bases and J dropped 2 bases, with 9 bases sitting between them. This CDR3 spans 13 amino acids. CDR1 and CDR2 from the germline V gene are SGHRS and YFSETQ. Written as DNA, the CDR3 is TGCGCCAGCAGCACAGGGTATAACACTGAAGCTTTCTTT. Translating it yields CASSTGYNTEAFF.

Here the CDR3 DNA reads TGTGCCAGCAGCTTAGCGGGACAGGTCAATCAGCCCCAGCATTTT. Translated, it gives CASSLAGQVNQPQHF. The V call is TRBV7-2, the J call TRBJ1-5, with 8 bases lining up with TRBD1. The CDR3 sequence is 15 residues long. V lost 0 bases to trimming and J lost 3 bases; unmatched junction nucleotides: 1. CDR1 SGHTA and CDR2 FQGNSA come from the germline V gene.

This chain joins TRBV9 and TRBJ2-5; D unclear. Trimming removed 3 bases at V and 1 base at J, with 13 bases between. The CDR3 extends over 15 amino acids. Germline CDR1 reads SGDLS; CDR2 reads YYNGEE. This CDR3 is CASSAWAVPQETQYF. The DNA of the CDR3 is TGTGCCAGCAGCGCGTGGGCAGTACCCCAAGAGACCCAGTACTTC.

This clone was detected only once. The CDR3 nucleotides read TGCGCCAGCAGCCAACTTCCGACTAGCGGGGAAGAGACCCAGTACTTC. This sequence encodes CASSQLPTSGEETQYF. The rearrangement joins TRBV4-3 to TRBJ2-5; 11 nucleotides line up with TRBD2. J lost 3 bases, V lost 2 bases, and 5 bases had no gene match. Germline V gene sequence: CDR1 LGHNA, CDR2 YSLEER. This CDR3 spans 16 amino acids.